The clone carrying this T cell receptor beta chain was recorded a few times. Its antigen is undetermined. Libraries were prepared by immunoSEQ multiplex PCR; TCRdb keeps only in-frame clonotypes and omits some of them. The record shows 30,000 or so clones for this sample, with no singletons present. The CDR3 length is 15 residues. V dropped 4 bases and J dropped 4; count of bases not matched to a gene: 8. The germline CDR1 and CDR2 sequences are LGHNA and YSLEER. This specimen comes from a study of T cells after posttransplantation cyclophosphamide. Study results and caveats: Later blood repertoires were often dominated by clones from the donor CD8+ memory compartment. TRB overlap between skin or GI tissue T cells and blood was limited.

The related graft donor's blood sample was taken on the day of bone marrow donation. This receptor was identified in a woman in her sixties in good health, CMV-negative, and a related stem cell transplant donor. V usage is TRBV4-3 and J usage is TRBJ2-5; TRBD2 matches 8 bases. Sequencing input: PBMCs. CDR3 region: CASSRAGGLRETQYF. CDR3 coding DNA: TGCGCCAGCAGCCGGGCGGGGGGCCTCCGAGAGACCCAGTACTTC.